These T cell receptor beta chains were read from a single sample in a study of blood T cells in healthy people across ages. MiXCR was run by TCRdb on the 5' RACE reads, yielding one entry per CDR3 protein. Counted here are 1.4 million to 1.5 million distinct CDR3 sequences, 42% occurring once; the ten biggest clones make up around 8%. The sequenced sample consisted of blood. The source of these receptors is a woman in her late teens or twenties in good health. Each CDR3 is given without its conserved first and last residue. Each record gives: J gene, V gene, CDR3 protein.

TRBJ2-5	TRBV7-8	ASSLEGRWGEQY
TRBJ2-5	TRBV9	ASSVGLELQETQY
TRBJ2-7	TRBV5-6	ASSPTFTRDKYEQY
TRBJ2-2	TRBV29-1	SVVELAGENTGELF
TRBJ1-5	TRBV6-1	ASSEFGSNQPQH
TRBJ2-5	TRBV4-2	ASSQDWGSGNPETQY
TRBJ2-2	TRBV6-2/TRBV6-3	ASSSLAATGELF
TRBJ1-1	TRBV6-5	ASRSRVSTEAF
TRBJ2-5	TRBV27	AIAEGLGETQY
NA	TRBV11-2	ASSRSGTSYNEQY
TRBJ1-5	TRBV24-1	ATSDLKDRSGQPQH
TRBJ1-5	TRBV5-5	VSSLSRGSTGGQPQH
TRBJ2-2	TRBV19	ASRTSGATGELF
TRBJ2-1	TRBV7-3	ASSREGTSGVHEQF
TRBJ2-1	TRBV6-7	ASAPVGEQF
TRBJ1-2	TRBV24-1	ATSDPSKGYT
TRBJ1-1	TRBV11-2	ASSILTGLNTEAF
TRBJ2-5	TRBV4-1	ASSQRGQTSGGTQETQY
TRBJ1-2	TRBV18	ASSPPVRGQSMGYT
TRBJ1-5	TRBV20-1	SARLGGQPQH
TRBJ2-7	TRBV18	ASSPGDRTYEQY
TRBJ2-7	TRBV9	ASSSGRDRGYEQY
TRBJ1-2	TRBV6-5	ASRAQDHYGYT
TRBJ2-7	TRBV4-1	ASSQYSSGYEQY
TRBJ1-1	TRBV15	ATSRAGPPDTEAF
TRBJ1-2	TRBV10-3	AISAGNRDSGYT
TRBJ2-3	TRBV29-1	SAIQQGPTDTQY
TRBJ1-5	TRBV7-9	ARPGEGRQPQH
TRBJ1-2	TRBV4-1	ASSQGNRGHDGYT
TRBJ2-2	TRBV7-2	ASSLLVLAANTGELF
TRBJ1-4	TRBV20-1	SAHPPGAGEKLF
TRBJ2-1	TRBV6-1	ASSEYWGSYGEQF
TRBJ2-7	TRBV29-1	SVEGTDLSYERY
TRBJ2-5	TRBV5-1	ASSYFPGTGVKETQY
TRBJ2-1	TRBV12-3/TRBV12-4	ASSLRPGLRGDEQF
TRBJ2-4	TRBV20-1	SARVTGVAKNIQY
TRBJ2-3	TRBV9	ASSAHVTSVQDTQY
TRBJ1-2	TRBV5-1	ASSLDANFGYT
TRBJ2-7	TRBV5-5	ASSCDQGSDHEQY
TRBJ1-1	TRBV5-1	ASSLGTGGADTEAF
TRBJ2-7	TRBV28	ASRQVAYEQY
TRBJ2-5	TRBV4-2	ASSQISVAGVEETQY
TRBJ2-7	TRBV19	ASIGSGQGSYERY
TRBJ2-1	TRBV4-1	ASSPGGGLAGGSSYNEQF